The rows below give T cell receptor beta chains drawn from one sample of a study of blood T cell repertoires in COVID-19. The data were produced by immunoSEQ multiplex PCR, yet TCRdb's version contains in-frame clones alone and is incomplete. Counted here are approximately 500,000 clones, 70% to 90% occurring once; the ten biggest clones make up about 8%. The sequencing input was peripheral blood. The receptors stem from a woman aged 45-60 years with COVID-19, enrolled during active disease. Each CDR3 is given with its conserved first and last residue. The D gene is left open where the match is weak. The size field is filled for only some rows; it gives once, few, many or a size class.

V,D,J,size,DNA,CDR3
TRBV6-7,-,TRBJ1-2,-,TGTGCCAGCAGTTTCAGGGAACTCCAAAACTATGGCTACACCTTC,CASSFRELQNYGYTF
TRBV9,TRBD2,TRBJ2-7,once,TGTGCCAGCAGCCCCCCGGGGGGGACCGGGGCGTACGAGCAGTACTTC,CASSPPGGTGAYEQYF
TRBV5-1,-,TRBJ1-1,-,TGCGCCAGCAGCTCGGGTCTCAACACTGAAGCTTTCTTT,CASSSGLNTEAFF
TRBV4-1,-,TRBJ2-2,-,TGCGCCAGCAGCCAAGGCTCGTTACCAAGGACCATTAGCGCCGGGGAGCTGTTTTTT,CASSQGSLPRTISAGELFF
TRBV19,TRBD1,TRBJ1-1,-,TGTGCCAGTAGTCCTCAGGGGGCCACTGAAGCTTTCTTT,CASSPQGATEAFF
TRBV14,-,TRBJ2-7,once,TGTGCCAGCAGCCTCGGCTCCTACGAGCAGTACTTC,CASSLGSYEQYF
TRBV5-6,-,TRBJ1-4,-,TGTGCCCCCCCGGGGGGCAAGCTGTTTTTT,CAPPGGKLFF
TRBV29-1,TRBD1,TRBJ1-2,-,TGCAGCGTTGAGTCGCCAGGGGGCCATGGCTACACCTTC,CSVESPGGHGYTF
TRBV10-3,-,TRBJ1-5,-,TGTGCCATCAGTGGGGCAGGAGGCAGCAATCAGCCCCAGCATTTT,CAISGAGGSNQPQHF
TRBV9,TRBD1,TRBJ1-2,-,TGTGCCAGCAGCGCGAGCCGTGACAGGGGAAACTATGGCTACACCTTC,CASSASRDRGNYGYTF
TRBV2,-,TRBJ2-7,-,TGTGCCAGCAGAGGCGGTCAAGGTTACGAGCAGTACTTC,CASRGGQGYEQYF
TRBV5-1,-,TRBJ2-5,-,TGCGCCAGCAGCTTACGGAGCCAAGAGACCCAGTACTTC,CASSLRSQETQYF
TRBV5-6,-,TRBJ1-2,-,TGTGCCAGCAGCTACCGAGGGAAAGGCTACACCTTC,CASSYRGKGYTF
TRBV5-1,TRBD1,TRBJ1-1,-,TGCGCCAGCAGCTTTGGACAGGGTATGGCTGAAGCTTTCTTT,CASSFGQGMAEAFF
TRBV10-2,-,TRBJ2-4,-,TGCGCCAGCAGTGAGTCTGCCGGGGGAAGGGACATTCAGTACTTC,CASSESAGGRDIQYF
TRBV18,-,TRBJ1-2,-,TGTGCCAGCTCAGCGGACAGCAACTATGGCTACACCTTC,CASSADSNYGYTF
TRBV5-4,-,TRBJ2-1,-,TGTGCCAGCAGCTACCATCAAAAATGGAGCTCCTACAATGAGCAGTTCTTC,CASSYHQKWSSYNEQFF
TRBV6-1,-,TRBJ2-7,-,TGTGCCAGCAGTGAAGCAGGAACGGGGTGGGAGCAGTACTTC,CASSEAGTGWEQYF
TRBV5-1,-,TRBJ1-4,-,TGCGCCAGCAGCTTGGTAGGAGGTAGGGAGAAAAAACTGTTTTTT,CASSLVGGREKKLFF
TRBV5-1,-,TRBJ2-5,-,TGCGCCAGCAGCTTAGTCACCTCGACGGGTACCCAGTACTTC,CASSLVTSTGTQYF
TRBV6-5,TRBD1,TRBJ1-1,-,TGTGCCAGCAGTTCTAACAGGGGTCCTGAAGCTTTCTTT,CASSSNRGPEAFF
TRBV6-5,TRBD1,TRBJ1-1,-,TGTGCCAGCAGTTACTCAGGACAGGGGGGCACTGAAGCTTTCTTT,CASSYSGQGGTEAFF